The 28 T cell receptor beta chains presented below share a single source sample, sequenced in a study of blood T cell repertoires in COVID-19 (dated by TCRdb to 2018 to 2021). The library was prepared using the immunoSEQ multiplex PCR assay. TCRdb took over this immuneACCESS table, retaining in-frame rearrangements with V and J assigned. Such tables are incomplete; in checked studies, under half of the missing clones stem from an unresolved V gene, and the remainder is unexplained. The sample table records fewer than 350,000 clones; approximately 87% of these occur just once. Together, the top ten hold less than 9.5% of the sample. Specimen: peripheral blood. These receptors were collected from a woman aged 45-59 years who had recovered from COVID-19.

The CDR3 loop reads CASSSDSGTSYEQYF. In nucleotides, the CDR3 is TGTGCCAGCAGTTCCGATAGCGGGACCTCCTACGAGCAGTACTTC. This chain joins TRBV27 and TRBJ2-7; 8 nucleotides match TRBD2. This CDR3 is built from 15 residues. Germline trimming cut 4 bases from V and 0 bases from J; bases unmatched to any gene: 5. Germline V gives CDR1 MNHEY, CDR2 SMNVEV (reference sequence).

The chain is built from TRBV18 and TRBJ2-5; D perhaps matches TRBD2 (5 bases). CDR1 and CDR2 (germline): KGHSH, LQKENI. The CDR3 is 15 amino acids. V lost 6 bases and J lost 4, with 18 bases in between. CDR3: CASSPTPGSSETQYF. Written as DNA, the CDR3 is TGTGCCAGCTCGCCCACGCCGGGGAGTTCAGAGACCCAGTACTTC.

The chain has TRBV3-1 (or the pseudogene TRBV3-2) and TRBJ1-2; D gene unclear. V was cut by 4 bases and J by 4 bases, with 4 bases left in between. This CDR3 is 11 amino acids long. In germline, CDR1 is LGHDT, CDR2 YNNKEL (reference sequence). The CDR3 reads CASSRLYGYTF. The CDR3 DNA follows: TGTGCCAGCAGCCGACTCTATGGCTACACCTTC.

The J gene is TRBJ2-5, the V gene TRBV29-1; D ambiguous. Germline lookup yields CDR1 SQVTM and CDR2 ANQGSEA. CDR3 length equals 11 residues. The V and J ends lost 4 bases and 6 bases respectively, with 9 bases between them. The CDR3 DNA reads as TGCAGCGTTGTGCCTCCTAAGACCCAGTACTTC. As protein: CSVVPPKTQYF.

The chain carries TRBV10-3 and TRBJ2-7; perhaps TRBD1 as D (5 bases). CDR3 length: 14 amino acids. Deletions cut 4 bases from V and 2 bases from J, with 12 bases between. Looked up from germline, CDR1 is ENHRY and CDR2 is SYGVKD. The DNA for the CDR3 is TGTGCCATCAGTGGCAGTCAAGGGGCCTACGAGCAGTACTTC. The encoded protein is CAISGSQGAYEQYF.

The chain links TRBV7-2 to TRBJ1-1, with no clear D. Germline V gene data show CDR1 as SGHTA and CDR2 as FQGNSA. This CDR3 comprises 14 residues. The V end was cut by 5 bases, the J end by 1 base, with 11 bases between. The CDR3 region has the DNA TGTGCCAGCAGCCTCTCTTCGGGGAACACTGAAGCTTTCTTT. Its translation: CASSLSSGNTEAFF. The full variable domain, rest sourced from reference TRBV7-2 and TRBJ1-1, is GAGVSQSPSNKVTEKGKDVELRCDPISGHTALYWYRQSLGQGLEFLIYFQGNSAPDKSGLPSDRFSAERTGGSVSTLTIQRTQQEDSAVYLCASSLSSGNTEAFFGQGTRLTVV.

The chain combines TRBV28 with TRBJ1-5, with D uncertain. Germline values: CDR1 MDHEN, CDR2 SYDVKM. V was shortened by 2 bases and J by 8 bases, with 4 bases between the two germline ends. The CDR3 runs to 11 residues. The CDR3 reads CASSLQEPQHF. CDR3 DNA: TGTGCCAGCAGTTTACAGGAGCCCCAGCATTTT.

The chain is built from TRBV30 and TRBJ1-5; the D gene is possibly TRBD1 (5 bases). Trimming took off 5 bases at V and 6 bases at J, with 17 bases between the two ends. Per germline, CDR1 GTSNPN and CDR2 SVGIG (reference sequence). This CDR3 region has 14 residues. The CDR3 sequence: CAWEDHAGRQPQHF. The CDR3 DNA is TGTGCCTGGGAGGACCATGCGGGGCGTCAGCCCCAGCATTTT.

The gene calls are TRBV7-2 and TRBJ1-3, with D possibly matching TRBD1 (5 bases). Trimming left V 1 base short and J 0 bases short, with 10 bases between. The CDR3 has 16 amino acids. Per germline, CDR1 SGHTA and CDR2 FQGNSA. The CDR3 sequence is CASSLGQSSSGNTIYF. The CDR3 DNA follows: TGTGCCAGCAGCTTAGGACAGTCAAGCTCTGGAAACACCATATATTTT.

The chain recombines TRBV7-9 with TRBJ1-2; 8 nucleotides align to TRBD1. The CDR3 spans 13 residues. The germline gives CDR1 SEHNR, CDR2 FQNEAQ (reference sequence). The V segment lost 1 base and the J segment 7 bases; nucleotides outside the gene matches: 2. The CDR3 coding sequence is TGTGCCAGCAGCTTAGGACAGGGGTTTGGCTACACCTTC. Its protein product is CASSLGQGFGYTF.

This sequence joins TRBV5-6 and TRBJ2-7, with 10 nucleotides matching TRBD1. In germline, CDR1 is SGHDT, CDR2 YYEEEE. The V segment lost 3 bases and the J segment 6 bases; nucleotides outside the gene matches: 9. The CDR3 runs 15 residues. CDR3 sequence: CASSWGTGVIAEQYF. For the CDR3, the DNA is TGTGCCAGCAGCTGGGGGACAGGGGTTATCGCCGAGCAGTACTTC.

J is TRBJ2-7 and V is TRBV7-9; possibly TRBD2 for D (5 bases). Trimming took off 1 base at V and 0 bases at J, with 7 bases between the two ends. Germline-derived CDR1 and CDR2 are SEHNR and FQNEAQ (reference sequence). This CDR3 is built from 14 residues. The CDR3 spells CASSLGGHSYEQYF. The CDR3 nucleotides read TGTGCCAGCAGCTTAGGAGGGCACTCCTACGAGCAGTACTTC.

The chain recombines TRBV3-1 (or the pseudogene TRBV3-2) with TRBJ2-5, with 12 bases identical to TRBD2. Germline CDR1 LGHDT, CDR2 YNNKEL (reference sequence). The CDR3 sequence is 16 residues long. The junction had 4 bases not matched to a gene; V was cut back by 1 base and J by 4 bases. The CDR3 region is CASSQGLAGGRETQYF. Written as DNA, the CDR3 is TGTGCCAGCAGCCAAGGCCTAGCGGGGGGGCGAGAGACCCAGTACTTC.

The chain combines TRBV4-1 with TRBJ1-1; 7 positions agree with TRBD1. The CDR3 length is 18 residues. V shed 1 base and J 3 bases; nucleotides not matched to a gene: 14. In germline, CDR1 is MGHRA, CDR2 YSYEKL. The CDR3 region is CASSQAGTEGWRDTEAFF. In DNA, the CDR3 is TGCGCCAGCAGCCAAGCCGGGACAGAGGGCTGGAGGGACACTGAAGCTTTCTTT.

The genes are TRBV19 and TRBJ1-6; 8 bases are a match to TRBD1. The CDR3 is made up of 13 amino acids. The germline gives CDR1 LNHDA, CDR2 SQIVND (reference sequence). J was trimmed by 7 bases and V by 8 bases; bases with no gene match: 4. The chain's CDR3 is CASWTGWNSPLHF. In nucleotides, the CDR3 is TGTGCCAGTTGGACAGGGTGGAATTCACCCCTCCACTTT. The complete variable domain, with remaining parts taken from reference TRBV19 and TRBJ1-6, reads DGGITQSPKYLFRKEGQNVTLSCEQNLNHDAMYWYRQDPGQGLRLIYYSQIVNDFQKGDIAEGYSVSREKKESFPLTVTSAQKNPTAFYLCASWTGWNSPLHFGNGTRLTVT.

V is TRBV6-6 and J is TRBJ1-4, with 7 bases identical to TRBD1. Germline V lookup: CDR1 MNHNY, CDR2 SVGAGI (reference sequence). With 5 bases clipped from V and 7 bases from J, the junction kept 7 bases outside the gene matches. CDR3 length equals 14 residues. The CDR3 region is CASSETGILEKLFF. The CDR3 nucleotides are TGTGCCAGCAGTGAGACAGGGATTCTTGAAAAACTGTTTTTT.

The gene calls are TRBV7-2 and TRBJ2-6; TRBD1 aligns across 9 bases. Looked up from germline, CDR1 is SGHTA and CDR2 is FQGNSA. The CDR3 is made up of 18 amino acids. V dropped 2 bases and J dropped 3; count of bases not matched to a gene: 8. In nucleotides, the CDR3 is TGTGCCAGCAGCTTATCCGGGACAGGGTCGGGTGGGGCCAACGTCCTGACTTTC. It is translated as CASSLSGTGSGGANVLTF.

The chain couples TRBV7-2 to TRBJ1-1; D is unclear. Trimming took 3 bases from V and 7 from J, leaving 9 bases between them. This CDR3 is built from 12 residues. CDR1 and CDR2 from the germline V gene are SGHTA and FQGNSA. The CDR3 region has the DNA TGTGCCAGCAGCTTTATTGGGCTTGAAGCTTTCTTT. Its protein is CASSFIGLEAFF.

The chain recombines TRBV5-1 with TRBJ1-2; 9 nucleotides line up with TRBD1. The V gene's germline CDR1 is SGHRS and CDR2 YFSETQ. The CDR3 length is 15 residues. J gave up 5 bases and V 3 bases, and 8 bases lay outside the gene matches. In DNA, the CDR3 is TGCGCCAGCAGCTCGGGGACAGGGAACATATATGGCTACACCTTC. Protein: CASSSGTGNIYGYTF.

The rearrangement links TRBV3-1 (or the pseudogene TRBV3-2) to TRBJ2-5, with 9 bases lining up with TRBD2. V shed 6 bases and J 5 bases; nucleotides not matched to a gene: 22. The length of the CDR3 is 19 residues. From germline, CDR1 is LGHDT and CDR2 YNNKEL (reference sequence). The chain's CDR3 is CASSPTRTIGAGGSETQYF. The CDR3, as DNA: TGTGCCAGCAGTCCCACTCGGACGATTGGAGCGGGAGGAAGCGAGACCCAGTACTTC.

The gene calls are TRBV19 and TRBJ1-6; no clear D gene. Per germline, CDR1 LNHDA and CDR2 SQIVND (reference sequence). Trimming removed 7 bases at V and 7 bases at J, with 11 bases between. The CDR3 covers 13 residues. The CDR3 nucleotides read TGTGCCAGTATAGAGGACTCCAATTCACCCCTCCACTTT. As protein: CASIEDSNSPLHF.

Written as DNA, the CDR3 is TGTGCCAGCAGTGAGAACGGGGCGAACACCGGGGAGCTGTTTTTT. This codes for CASSENGANTGELFF. V gene TRBV6-4 combines with J gene TRBJ2-2, with D maybe TRBD2 (5 bases). This CDR3 contains 15 residues. Trimming took off 3 bases at V and 0 bases at J, with 8 bases between the two ends. The V gene's germline CDR1 is MRHNA and CDR2 SNTAGT.

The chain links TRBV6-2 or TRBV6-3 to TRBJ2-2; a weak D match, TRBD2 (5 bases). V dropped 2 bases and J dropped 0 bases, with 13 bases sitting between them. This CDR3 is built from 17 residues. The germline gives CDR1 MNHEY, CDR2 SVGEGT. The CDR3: CASSYRRASANTGELFF. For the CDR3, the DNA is TGTGCCAGCAGTTACAGGCGGGCCTCCGCGAACACCGGGGAGCTGTTTTTT.

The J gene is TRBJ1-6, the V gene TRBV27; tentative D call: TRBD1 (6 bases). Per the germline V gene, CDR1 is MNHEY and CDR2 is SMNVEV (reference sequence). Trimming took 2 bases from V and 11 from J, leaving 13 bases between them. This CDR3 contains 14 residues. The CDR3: CASSLGTNGAPLHF. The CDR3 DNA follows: TGTGCCAGCAGTTTAGGGACAAATGGGGCACCCCTCCACTTT.

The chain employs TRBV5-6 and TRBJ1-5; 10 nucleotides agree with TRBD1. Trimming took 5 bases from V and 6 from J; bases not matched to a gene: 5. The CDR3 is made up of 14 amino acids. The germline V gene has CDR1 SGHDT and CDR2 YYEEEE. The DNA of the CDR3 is TGTGCCAGCAGTTTAAGACAGGGGGCTCAGCCCCAGCATTTT. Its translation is CASSLRQGAQPQHF.

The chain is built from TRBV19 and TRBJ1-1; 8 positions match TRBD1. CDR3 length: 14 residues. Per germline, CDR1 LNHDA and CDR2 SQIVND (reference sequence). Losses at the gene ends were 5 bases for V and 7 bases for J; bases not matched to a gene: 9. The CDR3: CASSLTRGRGEAFF. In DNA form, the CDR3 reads TGTGCCAGTAGTCTCACCAGGGGGCGAGGTGAAGCTTTCTTT. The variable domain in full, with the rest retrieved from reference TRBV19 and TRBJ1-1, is DGGITQSPKYLFRKEGQNVTLSCEQNLNHDAMYWYRQDPGQGLRLIYYSQIVNDFQKGDIAEGYSVSREKKESFPLTVTSAQKNPTAFYLCASSLTRGRGEAFFGQGTRLTVV.

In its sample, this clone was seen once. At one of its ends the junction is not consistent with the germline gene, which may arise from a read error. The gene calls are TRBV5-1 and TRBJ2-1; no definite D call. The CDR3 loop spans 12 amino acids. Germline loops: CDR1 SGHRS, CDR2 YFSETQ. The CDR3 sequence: CASSLEGLERFF. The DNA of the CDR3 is TGCGCCAGCAGCTTGGAAGGCCTAGAGCGGTTCTTC.

This CDR3 reads CASSLADTQYF. In DNA form, the CDR3 reads TGTGCCAGCAGTCTCGCAGATACGCAGTATTTT. The chain uses TRBV12-3 or TRBV12-4 and TRBJ2-3; D uncertain. V was cut by 5 bases and J by 4 bases, with 4 bases left in between. The CDR3 runs 11 residues.